A selection of T cell receptor beta chains follows, all from one sample in a study of a mutant IDH1 vaccine in newly diagnosed glioma. Only in-frame clones appear in the TCRdb table, and some are missing; sequencing was by immunoSEQ multiplex PCR. This sample has 50,000 to 65,000 clones, with roughly 80% found just once. Sequencing was performed on PBMCs, taken from a glioma patient treated with radiotherapy, temozolomide or both. The receptors were sampled from a woman aged 40 to 50 with glioma. CDR3s include the opening cysteine and the closing phenylalanine or tryptophan. D genes are given only for firm matches. Part of the rows lack a size; the others show once, few, many or a class for expanded clones.

NA,TRBJ1-1,TRBD1,TRBV6-1,CASSRQGESTEAFF,TGTGCCAGCAGCCGACAGGGAGAGAGCACTGAAGCTTTCTTT
NA,TRBJ1-6,NA,TRBV2,CASTPGGKGSPLHF,TGTGCCAGCACCCCCGGAGGGAAGGGGTCACCCCTCCACTTT
few,TRBJ1-5,NA,TRBV7-2,CASSLQGSNQPQHF,TGTGCCAGCAGCCTACAGGGAAGCAATCAGCCCCAGCATTTT
NA,TRBJ1-1,NA,TRBV18,CASSRRTDTEAFF,TGTGCCAGCTCACGGAGGACAGACACTGAAGCTTTCTTT
NA,TRBJ2-2,TRBD2,TRBV7-2,CASSPLAGGYTGELFF,TGTGCCAGCAGCCCATTAGCGGGGGGTTACACCGGGGAGCTGTTTTTT
few,TRBJ1-1,TRBD1,TRBV6-5,CASSGDSPEAFF,TGTGCCAGCAGCGGGGACAGTCCTGAAGCTTTCTTT
NA,TRBJ1-5,NA,TRBV21-1,CASSKARQSLRLEGRGNQPQHF,TGTGCCAGCAGCAAAGCGCGTCAGAGCTTGCGGTTGGAGGGCAGGGGCAATCAGCCCCAGCATTTT
NA,TRBJ2-7,NA,TRBV5-1,CASSLLGDYEQYF,TGCGCCAGCAGCCTCCTAGGGGACTACGAGCAGTACTTC
few,TRBJ1-1,TRBD1,TRBV11-3,CASSPQGDTEAFF,TGTGCCAGCAGCCCGCAGGGGGACACTGAAGCTTTCTTT
NA,TRBJ1-2,TRBD1,TRBV5-6,CASSLVVQGAYGYTF,TGTGCCAGCAGCTTGGTAGTACAGGGGGCCTATGGCTACACCTTC
NA,TRBJ2-3,NA,TRBV7-7,CASSLEKETDTQYF,TGTGCTAGCAGCTTAGAAAAGGAGACAGATACGCAGTATTTT
few,TRBJ1-6,NA,TRBV7-9,CASSLGADYNSPLHF,TGTGCCAGCAGCTTAGGTGCGGATTATAATTCACCCCTCCACTTT
NA,TRBJ1-1,NA,TRBV9,CASSPRGNFEAFF,TGTGCCAGCAGCCCCCGGGGCAATTTTGAAGCTTTCTTT
few,TRBJ1-5,NA,TRBV6-1,CASSATGLSNQPQHF,TGTGCCAGCAGTGCAACAGGATTGAGCAATCAGCCCCAGCATTTT
NA,TRBJ1-3,NA,TRBV18,CASSPTTQGSGNTIYF,TGTGCCAGCTCACCGACTACACAGGGCTCTGGAAACACCATATATTTT
once,TRBJ1-1,TRBD1,TRBV6-6,CASSYDRQGLNTEAFF,TGTGCCAGCAGTTACGACCGACAGGGATTGAACACTGAAGCTTTCTTT
NA,TRBJ2-5,TRBD1,TRBV11-3,CASSATGVEATQYF,TGTGCCAGCAGCGCCACAGGGGTGGAGGCGACCCAGTACTTC